In this sample, the clone carrying this TCR beta chain turned up a few times. Its antigen is unidentified. 60 Vbeta and 13 Jbeta primers were used in PCR. The repertoire was sequenced with immunoSEQ multiplex PCR; TCRdb's copy has only in-frame clones and lacks some. In the table there are fewer than 150,000 clones, 70% of which are singletons. Germline V gene sequence: CDR1 SQVTM, CDR2 ANQGSEA. V was clipped by 2 bases and J by 1 base, with 17 bases between them. The CDR3 spans 16 residues. These data belong to a study of cytomegalovirus exposure and HLA in healthy donors. The study's findings and limits: It was about 180 TCR beta chains that were listed as cytomegalovirus-associated. Among CMV-associated TCR beta chains, most appeared HLA-restricted in a later analysis.

This sequence was found in a young woman in good health and CMV-seronegative. This rearrangement joins TRBV29-1 to TRBJ1-2; D is possibly TRBD1 (6 bases). The material sequenced was PBMCs. CDR3 sequence reads: CSVESPFGRGNYGYTF. The CDR3 region has the DNA TGCAGCGTTGAAAGCCCGTTTGGCAGGGGTAACTATGGCTACACCTTC.